The entry below gives a single T cell receptor (beta chain) sequence along with its context. The target antigen is unknown. A much larger clonotype is one base distant, so this may be a read error. With 7 bases clipped from V and 3 bases from J, the junction kept 14 bases outside the gene matches. The CDR3 length is 17 residues. Germline loops: CDR1 MNHNS, CDR2 SASEGT. Study-level points and caveats: The TCR gene usage of tumor memory CD4+ T cells clustered together with blood and lymph node memory CD4+ cells and with lymph node naive CD4+ cells.

After constant-region reverse-primer amplification, full-length variable regions underwent semi-nested PCR with Nested Universal Primer A. TCRdb reanalysed the 5' RACE reads using MiXCR and keeps one entry per CDR3 protein. This repertoire shows fewer than 10,000 distinct CDR3 sequences, less than 40% found once; its top ten account for roughly 6.6%. The sequence was obtained from a female donor with breast cancer. This sequence joins TRBV6-1 and TRBJ1-5, with 8 bases aligning to TRBD1. Sequenced material: tumor-infiltrating memory CD4+ T cells sorted from the breast tumor. Subset here: memory CD4+ T cells, CD4+CD45RO+CD25-. The CDR3 coding sequence is TGTGCCAGCACTGCGATTCCGGGGACAGGTACCAATCAGCCCCAGCATTTT. Translated: CASTAIPGTGTNQPQHF.